This is a list of T cell receptor beta chains from one sample in a study of T cells in Graves' hyperthyroidism and ophthalmopathy. Each CDR3 protein gets one entry after TCRdb re-called the multiplex PCR reads with MiXCR. The data contain over 650,000 distinct CDR3 sequences, 45% of them seen just once; the ten biggest clones take up under 8.5%. The sequenced sample consisted of peripheral blood or thyroid tissue (not recorded which). The source is an adult man with Graves' disease, either hyperthyroidism or ophthalmopathy (not recorded which). Both conserved end residues are part of each CDR3. A D gene is named only where the DNA matches it firmly. Part of the rows lack a size; the others show once, few, many or a class for expanded clones.

j_call: TRBJ1-2; d_call: -; v_call: TRBV7-2; clone_size: many; cdr3_nt: TGTGCCAGCAGCTTAAACCCAGGGTCCTATGGCTACACCTTC; cdr3_aa: CASSLNPGSYGYTF
j_call: TRBJ1-2; d_call: -; v_call: TRBV29-1; clone_size: few; cdr3_nt: TGCAGCGCCCCCGCCGTTCTTGGGCGCGACTATGGCTACACCTTC; cdr3_aa: CSAPAVLGRDYGYTF
j_call: TRBJ1-5; d_call: TRBD1; v_call: TRBV2; clone_size: -; cdr3_nt: TGTGCCAGCAGTGCCGGGACAGGGTATGACAATCAGCCCCAGCATTTT; cdr3_aa: CASSAGTGYDNQPQHF
j_call: TRBJ2-7; d_call: -; v_call: TRBV7-9; clone_size: few; cdr3_nt: TGTGCCAGCAGTTTCCTAGCTGGCGAGCAGTACTTC; cdr3_aa: CASSFLAGEQYF
j_call: TRBJ2-7; d_call: -; v_call: TRBV10-3; clone_size: many; cdr3_nt: TGTGCCATCAGTGAGTCGAACGGGCCTGGGAACGAGCAGTACTTC; cdr3_aa: CAISESNGPGNEQYF
j_call: TRBJ1-4; d_call: -; v_call: TRBV5-6; clone_size: few; cdr3_nt: TGTGCCAGCAGCTTGGACGGCCTCAATGAAAAACTGTTTTTT; cdr3_aa: CASSLDGLNEKLFF
j_call: TRBJ1-4; d_call: -; v_call: TRBV7-9; clone_size: -; cdr3_nt: TGTGCCAGCTCACCCCTATCGAATGAAAAACTGTTTTTT; cdr3_aa: CASSPLSNEKLFF
j_call: TRBJ2-7; d_call: TRBD2; v_call: TRBV5-1; clone_size: few; cdr3_nt: TGCGCCAGCAGCTACGGACTAGCGGGGCGAAGGGACGAGCAGTACTTC; cdr3_aa: CASSYGLAGRRDEQYF
j_call: TRBJ1-5; d_call: -; v_call: TRBV12-3/TRBV12-4; clone_size: many; cdr3_nt: TGTGCCAGCAGTGTCCGGGCTGATCATCAGCCCCAGCATTTT; cdr3_aa: CASSVRADHQPQHF
j_call: TRBJ2-7; d_call: -; v_call: TRBV10-2; clone_size: -; cdr3_nt: TGTGCCAGCTCAAGTCGCGGGTACTCGTCGGTCTACGAGCAGTACTTC; cdr3_aa: CASSSRGYSSVYEQYF
j_call: TRBJ2-3; d_call: TRBD2; v_call: TRBV5-1; clone_size: -; cdr3_nt: TGCGCCAGCAGCTATAGCGGGAGAGGGGATACGCAGTATTTT; cdr3_aa: CASSYSGRGDTQYF
j_call: TRBJ2-7; d_call: -; v_call: TRBV20-1; clone_size: -; cdr3_nt: TGCAGTGCCAACCGGGGTGCGAATGAGCAGTACTTC; cdr3_aa: CSANRGANEQYF
j_call: TRBJ1-2; d_call: TRBD1; v_call: TRBV29-1; clone_size: many; cdr3_nt: TGCAGCGTTGGGACAGGTCACAACTATGGCTACACCTTC; cdr3_aa: CSVGTGHNYGYTF
j_call: TRBJ2-5; d_call: -; v_call: TRBV24-1; clone_size: -; cdr3_nt: TGTGCCACCAGTGAGGATACCCAAGAGACCCAGTACTTC; cdr3_aa: CATSEDTQETQYF
j_call: TRBJ2-5; d_call: TRBD1; v_call: TRBV20-1; clone_size: -; cdr3_nt: TGCAGTGCTAGCTCCGAGACAGGGGCAAAGTGGGAGACCCAGTACTTC; cdr3_aa: CSASSETGAKWETQYF
j_call: TRBJ1-1; d_call: TRBD1; v_call: TRBV5-1; clone_size: many; cdr3_nt: TGCGCCAGCAGCTTGGACAGGGGGTTTAGCGGTGAAGCTTTCTTT; cdr3_aa: CASSLDRGFSGEAFF
j_call: TRBJ1-6; d_call: -; v_call: TRBV11-2; clone_size: many; cdr3_nt: TGTGCCAGCAGCTTAGACAGCCTCGGTTCACCCCTCCACTTT; cdr3_aa: CASSLDSLGSPLHF
j_call: TRBJ1-6; d_call: TRBD1; v_call: TRBV20-1; clone_size: few; cdr3_nt: TGCAGTGCTAGAGAACCGGACAGGGGGCCCTATGCTTCACCCCTCCACTTT; cdr3_aa: CSAREPDRGPYASPLHF
j_call: TRBJ2-7; d_call: TRBD2; v_call: TRBV20-1; clone_size: few; cdr3_nt: TGCAGTGCTAGAGGGACTAGCGGGCTCTACGAGCAGTACTTC; cdr3_aa: CSARGTSGLYEQYF
j_call: TRBJ2-2; d_call: TRBD1; v_call: TRBV10-3; clone_size: -; cdr3_nt: TGTGCCATCAATCCGGGACAGGGGCCCTACACCGGGGAGCTGTTTTTT; cdr3_aa: CAINPGQGPYTGELFF
j_call: TRBJ1-1; d_call: TRBD1; v_call: TRBV24-1; clone_size: -; cdr3_nt: TGTGCCACCAGTGAGGTTACTGGGACAGGGCGAACTGAAGCTTTCTTT; cdr3_aa: CATSEVTGTGRTEAFF
j_call: TRBJ2-7; d_call: -; v_call: TRBV2; clone_size: few; cdr3_nt: TGTGCCAGCAGTGACTCAGGGTTCCGCGAGCAGTACTTC; cdr3_aa: CASSDSGFREQYF
j_call: TRBJ1-4; d_call: TRBD1; v_call: TRBV15; clone_size: -; cdr3_nt: TGTGCCACCAGCAGCCAGGACAGGGGATATGAAAAACTGTTTTTT; cdr3_aa: CATSSQDRGYEKLFF
j_call: TRBJ1-2; d_call: -; v_call: TRBV5-4; clone_size: -; cdr3_nt: TGTGCCAGTAGGCACCCGGGTGGCTACACCTTC; cdr3_aa: CASRHPGGYTF
j_call: TRBJ2-2; d_call: -; v_call: TRBV25-1; clone_size: -; cdr3_nt: TGTGCCAGCAGCCAACGCCGGCCTGAAAGGCGGAATTTTTGGGCCGGGGAGCTGTTTTTT; cdr3_aa: CASSQRRPERRNFWAGELFF
j_call: TRBJ2-7; d_call: TRBD2; v_call: TRBV10-3; clone_size: few; cdr3_nt: TGTGCCAGCAGTTGGGCGGGAGCCCACGAGCAGTACTTC; cdr3_aa: CASSWAGAHEQYF